Shown below are 6 T cell receptor beta chains from a single sample sequenced in a study of control samples from healthy donors and cancer patients. The method was immunoSEQ multiplex PCR; TCRdb's version includes in-frame clones alone and lacks a portion of them. In the table there are more than 100,000 clones, roughly 92% of which are singletons. The sample comprised blood. Receptors originate from a young woman in good health.

The V and J genes are TRBV4-1 and TRBJ2-1, with D unresolved. Trimming removed 0 bases from V and 2 bases from J, with 11 bases in between. Germline values: CDR1 MGHRA, CDR2 YSYEKL. The CDR3 has 16 amino acids. The CDR3 protein is CASSQDPSDPYNEQFF. As DNA, the CDR3 is TGCGCCAGCAGCCAAGATCCGAGCGATCCCTACAATGAGCAGTTCTTC.

DNA of the CDR3: TGTGCCAGCAGCTTGGGGGGTCATCAGCCCCAGCATTTT. Translating it yields CASSLGGHQPQHF. This chain connects TRBV5-5 to TRBJ1-5; D gene unclear. Trimming took 0 bases from V and 5 from J, leaving 6 bases between them. CDR3 size: 13 residues. Germline values: CDR1 SGHKS, CDR2 YYEKEE (reference sequence).

This chain links TRBV4-1 with TRBJ1-4; no clear D. This CDR3 has 14 amino acids. CDR1 and CDR2 (germline): MGHRA, YSYEKL. Trimming took off 0 bases at V and 2 bases at J, with 4 bases between the two ends. The CDR3 reads CASSQDITNEKLFF. The CDR3 DNA sequence: TGCGCCAGCAGCCAAGATATCACTAATGAAAAACTGTTTTTT.

This clone was recorded a few times. This chain links TRBV7-2 with TRBJ1-5; tentatively, D is TRBD1 (6 bases). This CDR3 contains 13 residues. V lost 3 bases, J lost 6 bases, and 9 bases lay in between. Germline V gene lookup returns CDR1 SGHTA and CDR2 FQGNSA. The CDR3 bases are TGTGCCAGCAGCTTCCAGGGGACTCAGCCCCAGCATTTT. Amino acid sequence: CASSFQGTQPQHF.

This rearrangement joins TRBV4-1 to TRBJ2-1, with D perhaps matching TRBD1 (5 bases). The V gene's germline CDR1 is MGHRA and CDR2 YSYEKL. This CDR3 has 13 residues. Trimming took off 1 base at V and 7 bases at J, with 8 bases between the two ends. CDR3 sequence: CASSQADSNEQFF. In DNA, the CDR3 is TGCGCCAGCAGCCAAGCAGACAGTAATGAGCAGTTCTTC.

The rearrangement joins TRBV7-2 to TRBJ2-4; D unresolved. Between the trimmed V and J ends, which lost 1 base and 14 bases, there was a span of 15 bases. The V gene's germline CDR1 is SGHTA and CDR2 FQGNSA. This CDR3 comprises 13 residues. The CDR3 reads CASSLGTGGKKYF. In DNA, the CDR3 is TGTGCCAGCAGCTTAGGTACTGGCGGCAAAAAGTACTTC.